This T cell receptor (beta chain) emerged from a study of shared clonotypes between healthy human individuals. Naive CD8 cells comprised CD45RO-negative, CCR7-positively selected cells, excluding terminally differentiated effector memory CD45RA+ cells. The study drew its donors from healthy HIV-negative adults without recent acute infections or vaccinations. Each sorted subset replicate got 200 ng genomic DNA, 30,000 or so genomes. As handled by the study authors: Because ImmunoSEQ provided only junction sequences with no quality scores, the filtering differed. Profiling relied on immunoSEQ multiplex PCR, and the TCRdb table lists in-frame clones only, not all of them. The V and J calls and clone size are taken from that table; D and trimming were inferred from the DNA. Of about 2.1 million clones listed, more than 85% are singletons. Germline V gene sequence: CDR1 SEHNR, CDR2 FQNEAQ (reference sequence). The CDR3 totals 14 residues. Losses at the gene ends were 4 bases for V and 3 bases for J; bases not matched to a gene: 3.

Sequencing input: naive CD8+ T cells from PBMCs. This clonotype originated in a man between 18 and 35 years old in good health. Some clones in this sample may be carry-over from other donors' samples. V gene TRBV7-9 combines with J gene TRBJ2-1, with 7 bases identical to TRBD1. Written as DNA, the CDR3 is TGTGCCAGCAGCTCCCGACAGGGCTACAATGAGCAGTTCTTC. Translated: CASSSRQGYNEQFF.